One sample yielded the 26 T cell receptor beta chains listed below, sequenced in a study of blood T cell repertoires in COVID-19. Sequenced by immunoSEQ multiplex PCR; TCRdb stores in-frame clones only, minus some. The sample holds about 430,000 clones, approximately 88% seen once. The specimen sequenced was PBMCs or T cells enriched from blood (not recorded which). The receptors come from a woman in her twenties or thirties with acute COVID-19.

The chain recombines TRBV18 with TRBJ2-3, with TRBD2 as a possible D gene (5 bases). The germline gives CDR1 KGHSH, CDR2 LQKENI. V gave up 3 bases and J gave up 13 bases, with 14 bases separating them. The CDR3 extends over 12 amino acids. CDR3 nucleotides: TGTGCCAGCTCACCGGCCCTACACGGGGAGTATTTT. Translation gives CASSPALHGEYF.

The genes are TRBV25-1 and TRBJ2-5; D is perhaps TRBD1 (5 bases). CDR1 is MGHDK, CDR2 SYGVNS, per germline. Trimming removed 3 bases at V and 5 bases at J, with 13 bases between. CDR3 size: 14 residues. In DNA form, the CDR3 reads TGTGCCAGCAGTGATTCCAGGGTGCGGGAGACCCAGTACTTC. It yields the protein CASSDSRVRETQYF.

This chain connects TRBV30 to TRBJ1-6, with 9 bases aligning to TRBD1. Germline V gene lookup returns CDR1 GTSNPN and CDR2 SVGIG (reference sequence). V lost 3 bases and J lost 9; bases outside the gene matches: 3. The CDR3 runs 13 residues. The CDR3, as DNA: TGTGCCTGGAGGGGACAGGGAGGTTCACCCCTCCACTTT. It translates to CAWRGQGGSPLHF.

This clone was recorded once. The V gene is TRBV2, the J gene TRBJ2-3, with D possibly TRBD1 on 5 matching bases. CDR3 length: 13 amino acids. Germline loops: CDR1 SNHLY, CDR2 FYNNEI. Trimming stripped 10 bases from V and 4 bases from J, with 15 bases between. The CDR3 DNA follows: TGTGCCACCCATCTCAGGGAAGCAGATACGCAGTATTTT. The encoded protein is CATHLREADTQYF.

The chain couples TRBV9 to TRBJ1-2; 10 positions agree with TRBD1. The germline CDR1 and CDR2 sequences are SGDLS and YYNGEE. The junction had 6 bases not matched to a gene; V was cut back by 4 bases and J by 6 bases. The CDR3 is 14 amino acids. The CDR3 coding sequence is TGTGCCAGCAGCCCCTGGGACAGGGGAGATGGCTACACCTTC. This translates into CASSPWDRGDGYTF.

The chain uses TRBV7-3 and TRBJ1-6, with D perhaps matching TRBD1 (5 bases). Germline loops: CDR1 SGHTA, CDR2 FQGTGA. V was pared by 4 bases and J by 4 bases, with 11 bases between. The CDR3 contains 15 residues. Written as DNA, the CDR3 is TGTGCCAGCAGCTCCAGGGCCGGTTATAATTCACCCCTCCACTTT. Its protein is CASSSRAGYNSPLHF.

The chain carries TRBV9 and TRBJ1-5; 8 nucleotides agree with TRBD1. The germline gives CDR1 SGDLS, CDR2 YYNGEE. V was pared by 2 bases and J by 5 bases, with 0 bases of the junction left unmatched. The CDR3 is made up of 13 amino acids. The CDR3 DNA is TGTGCCAGCAGCGTGGACAGGGATCAGCCCCAGCATTTT. Encoded protein: CASSVDRDQPQHF.

The chain recombines TRBV6-6 with TRBJ1-3; 7 bases are shared with TRBD1. V was pared by 6 bases and J by 4 bases, with 6 bases of the junction left unmatched. The germline V gene encodes CDR1 MNHNY and CDR2 SVGAGI (reference sequence). The CDR3 extends over 14 amino acids. CDR3 coding DNA: TGTGCCAGCAGAGAGACAGGGACAGGAAACACCATATATTTT. It specifies CASRETGTGNTIYF.

The chain combines TRBV5-1 with TRBJ2-1, with 10 bases that match TRBD2. Germline CDR1 and CDR2: SGHRS and YFSETQ. The CDR3 has 16 residues. Trimming at V came to 0 bases and at J to 5 bases, leaving 5 bases not matched to a gene. CDR3 sequence (DNA): TGCGCCAGCAGCTTGGGTAGCGGGGGGACGCACAATGAGCAGTTCTTC. Translation: CASSLGSGGTHNEQFF.

This clone was found once. The rearrangement joins TRBV7-9 to TRBJ2-3; D not certain. This CDR3 has 12 amino acids. With 4 bases removed from V and 1 base from J, the gap between germline ends came to 3 bases. Germline assignment: CDR1 SEHNR and CDR2 FQNEAQ (reference sequence). This CDR3 is CASSSGTDTQYF. The CDR3 DNA reads as TGTGCCAGCAGCTCCGGCACAGATACGCAGTATTTT.

The rearrangement uses TRBV19 and TRBJ1-3, with D possibly matching TRBD1 (6 bases). The CDR3 sequence is 15 residues long. Germline lookup yields CDR1 LNHDA and CDR2 SQIVND (reference sequence). V was trimmed by 9 bases and J by 1 base, leaving 16 bases between them. In nucleotides, the CDR3 is TGTGCCAGCCATCGGTCACAGGGTTCTGGAAACACCATATATTTT. It codes for CASHRSQGSGNTIYF.

This clone was recorded once. The CDR3 DNA follows: TGTGCCAGCTCACCGTCGCAGGGGAACTACAATGAGCAGTTCTTC. Residues: CASSPSQGNYNEQFF. This chain uses TRBV18 with TRBJ2-1; D is perhaps TRBD1 (6 bases). The germline CDR1 and CDR2 sequences are KGHSH and LQKENI. Trimming shortened V by 3 bases and J by 3 bases, and 12 bases separated the two germline ends. The CDR3 has 15 residues. Supplemented by reference TRBV18 and TRBJ2-1, the full variable domain reads NAGVMQNPRHLVRRRGQEARLRCSPMKGHSHVYWYRQLPEEGLKFMVYLQKENIIDESGMPKERFSAEFPKEGPSILRIQQVVRGDSAAYFCASSPSQGNYNEQFFGPGTRLTVL.

V and J are TRBV30 and TRBJ1-3; possible D gene TRBD1, 6 bases. Trimming pared 4 bases from V and 2 bases from J, leaving 9 bases between. CDR3 length equals 13 residues. From germline, CDR1 is GTSNPN and CDR2 SVGIG (reference sequence). The CDR3 region is CAWNRDAGNTIYF. The CDR3 nucleotides read TGTGCCTGGAACAGGGATGCTGGAAACACCATATATTTT.

The gene calls are TRBV7-9 and TRBJ1-4, with unresolved D. The CDR3 contains 16 residues. Germline V CDR1 and CDR2: SEHNR, FQNEAQ (reference sequence). V lost 2 bases, J lost 8 bases, and 18 bases lay in between. The chain's CDR3 is CASSLNPGEGEEKLFF. In DNA, the CDR3 is TGTGCCAGCAGCTTAAACCCAGGAGAGGGAGAGGAAAAACTGTTTTTT.

This clone was seen just once. The rearrangement joins TRBV20-1 to TRBJ2-7, with TRBD1 identical over 8 bases. With V trimmed by 3 bases and J by 3 bases, 4 bases remained unmatched. Germline CDR1 and CDR2: DFQATT and SNEGSKA (reference sequence). This CDR3 is built from 13 residues. CDR3 DNA: TGCAGTGCTAGTTCACAGGGGGACTACGAGCAGTACTTC. Encoded protein: CSASSQGDYEQYF.

This clone was detected once. The chain links TRBV3-1 (or the pseudogene TRBV3-2) to TRBJ2-1, with 13 positions matching TRBD2. Germline V gene sequence: CDR1 LGHDT, CDR2 YNNKEL (reference sequence). The length of the CDR3 is 18 residues. The V segment lost 4 bases and the J segment 5 bases; nucleotides outside the gene matches: 11. The CDR3 DNA sequence: TGTGCCAGCAGCCCGCACCTGACTAGCGGGGGGCAAAACAATGAGCAGTTCTTC. It yields the protein CASSPHLTSGGQNNEQFF.

CDR3 nucleotides: TGCGCCAGCAGCTTGGTTCGGGGAGCGACAGATACGCAGTATTTT. Protein product: CASSLVRGATDTQYF. The V and J genes are TRBV5-1 and TRBJ2-3; the D gene is possibly TRBD2 (5 bases). The CDR3 is 15 amino acids. The germline gives CDR1 SGHRS, CDR2 YFSETQ. V was pared by 0 bases and J by 3 bases, with 11 bases between.

This clone occurred once. The chain couples TRBV18 to TRBJ2-7; D not certain. The ends were cut back, 6 bases at V and 3 bases at J, with 12 bases in the middle. Germline V lookup: CDR1 KGHSH, CDR2 LQKENI. CDR3 length: 13 residues. CDR3: CASSDGSLYEQYF. The CDR3 region has the DNA TGTGCCAGCTCCGACGGGTCTCTCTACGAGCAGTACTTC.

This clone was detected ten times or more. The sample contains more than one DNA sequence encoding this CDR3. This chain links TRBV7-3 with TRBJ2-1; the match to TRBD2 covers 15 bases. The germline V gene encodes CDR1 SGHTA and CDR2 FQGTGA. The CDR3 runs 16 residues. Trimming at V came to 5 bases and at J to 4 bases, leaving 3 bases not matched to a gene. For the CDR3, the DNA is TGTGCCAGCAGCCGCGGGACTAGCGGGGGGTACAATGAGCAGTTCTTC. It translates to CASSRGTSGGYNEQFF.

In this sample, this clone turned up once. The chain is built from TRBV2 and TRBJ2-1; tentatively, D is TRBD2 (6 bases). Germline loops: CDR1 SNHLY, CDR2 FYNNEI. CDR3 length: 12 amino acids. V was clipped by 7 bases and J by 4 bases, with 8 bases between them. In nucleotides, the CDR3 is TGTGCCAGCAAACGGGGGTACAATGAGCAGTTCTTC. It translates to CASKRGYNEQFF.

This clone is a singleton in its sample. The chain recombines TRBV9 with TRBJ2-7; TRBD1 might be the D (6 bases). The CDR3 runs to 13 residues. The germline CDR1 and CDR2 sequences are SGDLS and YYNGEE. V was shortened by 0 bases and J by 3 bases, with 7 bases between the two germline ends. The CDR3 region has the DNA TGTGCCAGCAGCGTAGGGGACAACTACGAGCAGTACTTC. Amino acids: CASSVGDNYEQYF. The full variable domain, rest sourced from reference TRBV9 and TRBJ2-7, is DSGVTQTPKHLITATGQRVTLRCSPRSGDLSVYWYQQSLDQGLQFLIQYYNGEERAKGNILERFSAQQFPDLHSELNLSSLELGDSALYFCASSVGDNYEQYFGPGTRLTVT.

The genes are TRBV15 and TRBJ1-1; D remains unclear. Trimming removed 5 bases at V and 10 bases at J, with 23 bases between. The CDR3 is 15 amino acids. Germline CDR1 reads LNHNV; CDR2 reads YYDKDF (reference sequence). Here the CDR3 reads CATSPRLLEAIGAFF. The CDR3 DNA reads TGTGCCACCAGCCCACGTCTTCTGGAGGCTATCGGAGCTTTCTTT.

This chain uses TRBV15 with TRBJ1-4; D is perhaps TRBD1 (5 bases). V was clipped by 4 bases and J by 5 bases, with 11 bases between them. From germline, CDR1 is LNHNV and CDR2 YYDKDF (reference sequence). This CDR3 has 14 residues. As DNA, the CDR3 is TGTGCCACCAGCATAGGGGTGGGGAATGAAAAACTGTTTTTT. Its protein is CATSIGVGNEKLFF.

The V and J genes are TRBV5-1 and TRBJ1-4; TRBD1 agrees at 8 bases. V shed 4 bases and J 0 bases; nucleotides not matched to a gene: 5. This CDR3 contains 16 residues. Germline CDR1 and CDR2: SGHRS and YFSETQ. The CDR3 nucleotides are TGCGCCAGCAGCATAGGACAGGGACCAACTAATGAAAAACTGTTTTTT. Amino acids: CASSIGQGPTNEKLFF.

The rearrangement joins TRBV11-2 to TRBJ1-2, with 11 bases aligning to TRBD1. Trimming took 1 base from V and 8 from J; bases not matched to a gene: 12. This CDR3 is 17 amino acids long. Germline V gives CDR1 SGHAT, CDR2 FQNNGV. CDR3 nucleotides: TGTGCCAGCAGCTTAGGGACAGGGGGCGGAGGTGGGAACGGCTACACCTTC. This codes for CASSLGTGGGGGNGYTF.

V usage is TRBV5-5 and J usage is TRBJ2-7; 8 bases align to TRBD1. The length of the CDR3 is 13 residues. Looked up from germline, CDR1 is SGHKS and CDR2 is YYEKEE (reference sequence). V lost 4 bases to trimming and J lost 4 bases; unmatched junction nucleotides: 4. In nucleotides, the CDR3 is TGTGCCAGCAGCAATCAGGGGGCTTACGAGCAGTACTTC. Translated, it gives CASSNQGAYEQYF.